This is a list of T cell receptor beta chains from one sample in a study of cytomegalovirus exposure and HLA in healthy donors. Profiled with immunoSEQ multiplex PCR; TCRdb holds only in-frame clones, not every one. The sample includes 80,000 to 100,000 clones, more than 75% of them seen just once. The sequenced material came from PBMCs. These receptors were taken from a man aged 18 to 29 in good health and CMV-seropositive. Each CDR3 is given with its conserved first and last residue. A D gene is named only where the DNA matches it firmly. Expanded clones are given a class, and other clones once, few, many or no size at all.

d_gene: TRBD1; abundance: few; j_gene: TRBJ2-5; v_gene: TRBV4-1; CDR3aa: CASSPEGQGRETQYF; CDR3nt: TGCGCCAGCAGCCCGGAGGGACAGGGACGAGAGACCCAGTACTTC
d_gene: TRBD1; abundance: NA; j_gene: TRBJ2-3; v_gene: TRBV27; CDR3aa: CASSWRTGGTDTQYF; CDR3nt: TGTGCCAGCAGTTGGAGGACAGGGGGCACAGATACGCAGTATTTT
d_gene: TRBD2; abundance: NA; j_gene: TRBJ2-2; v_gene: TRBV7-2; CDR3aa: CASSPLVAGGSGELFF; CDR3nt: TGTGCCAGCAGCCCGCTGGTGGCGGGAGGATCCGGGGAGCTGTTTTTT
d_gene: TRBD2; abundance: NA; j_gene: TRBJ2-1; v_gene: TRBV6-5; CDR3aa: CACLAGGAVEQFF; CDR3nt: TGTGCCTGTTTAGCGGGAGGTGCCGTTGAGCAGTTCTTC
d_gene: TRBD1; abundance: NA; j_gene: TRBJ2-1; v_gene: TRBV7-7; CDR3aa: CASSIDRVGNEQFF; CDR3nt: TGTGCCAGCAGCATCGACAGGGTAGGCAATGAGCAGTTCTTC
d_gene: NA; abundance: NA; j_gene: TRBJ1-6; v_gene: TRBV7-2; CDR3aa: CASSSSHRIYNSPLHF; CDR3nt: TGTGCCAGCAGCTCCAGCCACAGGATCTATAATTCACCCCTCCACTTT
d_gene: TRBD2; abundance: NA; j_gene: TRBJ2-1; v_gene: TRBV11-1; CDR3aa: CASSLGLAGELDNEQFF; CDR3nt: TGTGCCAGCAGCTTGGGTCTAGCGGGAGAGTTAGACAATGAGCAGTTCTTC
d_gene: NA; abundance: NA; j_gene: TRBJ2-3; v_gene: TRBV25-1; CDR3aa: CASSLTGTDTQYF; CDR3nt: TGTGCCAGCAGCCTTACGGGAACAGATACGCAGTATTTT
d_gene: NA; abundance: NA; j_gene: TRBJ2-7; v_gene: TRBV27; CDR3aa: CASSYKQGSYEQYF; CDR3nt: TGTGCCAGCAGCTACAAACAGGGCTCCTACGAGCAGTACTTC
d_gene: TRBD2; abundance: NA; j_gene: TRBJ2-7; v_gene: TRBV6-5; CDR3aa: CASSYGDGGDEQYF; CDR3nt: TGTGCCAGCAGTTACGGGGACGGGGGGGACGAGCAGTACTTC
d_gene: NA; abundance: once; j_gene: TRBJ2-1; v_gene: TRBV27; CDR3aa: CASSLAGSYNEQFF; CDR3nt: TGTGCCAGCAGTTTAGCGGGCTCCTACAATGAGCAGTTCTTC
d_gene: TRBD2; abundance: NA; j_gene: TRBJ2-3; v_gene: TRBV5-4; CDR3aa: CASSLTSGHTYTQYF; CDR3nt: TGTGCCAGCAGCTTGACTAGCGGGCATACGTATACGCAGTATTTT
d_gene: TRBD1; abundance: NA; j_gene: TRBJ1-1; v_gene: TRBV5-1; CDR3aa: CASSFSRQGDEAFF; CDR3nt: TGCGCCAGCAGCTTTTCCCGACAGGGCGATGAAGCTTTCTTT
d_gene: NA; abundance: NA; j_gene: TRBJ2-1; v_gene: TRBV12-2; CDR3aa: CASRLAVPPPGYSPYNEQFF; CDR3nt: TGTGCAAGTCGCTTAGCCGTTCCGCCCCCCGGGTATTCGCCCTACAATGAGCAGTTCTTC
d_gene: NA; abundance: NA; j_gene: TRBJ2-2; v_gene: TRBV7-3; CDR3aa: CASSPKPTANTGELFF; CDR3nt: TGTGCCAGCAGCCCAAAACCGACAGCGAACACCGGGGAGCTGTTTTTT
d_gene: TRBD1; abundance: NA; j_gene: TRBJ2-5; v_gene: TRBV4-1; CDR3aa: CASSLGFGDRARETQYF; CDR3nt: TGCGCCAGCAGCCTCGGTTTCGGAGACAGGGCTCGGGAGACCCAGTACTTC
d_gene: TRBD1; abundance: NA; j_gene: TRBJ2-7; v_gene: TRBV11-3; CDR3aa: CASNPRGLHEQYF; CDR3nt: TGTGCCAGCAATCCGAGGGGGCTCCACGAGCAGTACTTC
d_gene: NA; abundance: NA; j_gene: TRBJ2-3; v_gene: TRBV10-3; CDR3aa: CAISERGGVTDTQYF; CDR3nt: TGTGCCATCAGTGAGAGGGGGGGGGTTACAGATACGCAGTATTTT
d_gene: TRBD2; abundance: NA; j_gene: TRBJ2-3; v_gene: TRBV4-2; CDR3aa: CASSQYGGGTNTDTQYF; CDR3nt: TGTGCCAGCAGCCAATATGGCGGGGGAACCAACACAGATACGCAGTATTTT
d_gene: TRBD1; abundance: NA; j_gene: TRBJ1-5; v_gene: TRBV19; CDR3aa: CASSNPDRGSNQPQHF; CDR3nt: TGTGCCAGTAGTAACCCAGACAGGGGAAGCAATCAGCCCCAGCATTTT
d_gene: NA; abundance: few; j_gene: TRBJ2-7; v_gene: TRBV2; CDR3aa: CASSGGPLPYEQYF; CDR3nt: TGTGCCAGCAGTGGAGGCCCCCTACCCTACGAGCAGTACTTC
d_gene: TRBD1; abundance: NA; j_gene: TRBJ1-2; v_gene: TRBV19; CDR3aa: CASNRDSNYGYTF; CDR3nt: TGTGCCAGTAACCGGGACAGCAACTATGGCTACACCTTC
d_gene: TRBD1; abundance: NA; j_gene: TRBJ2-6; v_gene: TRBV2; CDR3aa: CASSVGPTGGSGANVLTF; CDR3nt: TGTGCCAGCAGTGTGGGACCGACAGGGGGCTCTGGGGCCAACGTCCTGACTTTC
d_gene: TRBD2; abundance: NA; j_gene: TRBJ2-1; v_gene: TRBV9; CDR3aa: CASSAIDGTSGTHREFF; CDR3nt: TGTGCCAGCAGCGCAATAGACGGGACTAGCGGGACACACAGGGAGTTCTTC
d_gene: TRBD1; abundance: NA; j_gene: TRBJ1-6; v_gene: TRBV19; CDR3aa: CASRTGDRGFSPLHF; CDR3nt: TGTGCCAGTAGGACCGGGGACAGGGGTTTTTCACCCCTCCACTTT
d_gene: TRBD1; abundance: NA; j_gene: TRBJ2-5; v_gene: TRBV25-1; CDR3aa: CASSGGQPRGTQYF; CDR3nt: TGTGCCAGCAGTGGGGGACAGCCCCGCGGGACCCAGTACTTC
d_gene: TRBD2; abundance: NA; j_gene: TRBJ2-2; v_gene: TRBV5-1; CDR3aa: CASLGTSGRNTGELFF; CDR3nt: TGCGCCAGCTTAGGGACTAGCGGCCGGAACACCGGGGAGCTGTTTTTT
d_gene: TRBD1; abundance: NA; j_gene: TRBJ2-7; v_gene: TRBV7-2; CDR3aa: CASSLAEAGGAYEQYF; CDR3nt: TGTGCCAGCAGCTTAGCGGAGGCAGGGGGAGCCTACGAGCAGTACTTC
d_gene: TRBD2; abundance: NA; j_gene: TRBJ2-3; v_gene: TRBV7-8; CDR3aa: CASSLAPRGDTQYF; CDR3nt: TGTGCCAGCAGCTTAGCCCCGCGGGGGGATACGCAGTATTTT
d_gene: NA; abundance: NA; j_gene: TRBJ2-2; v_gene: TRBV28; CDR3aa: CASSLYSTGELFF; CDR3nt: TGTGCCAGCAGTTTATATTCGACCGGGGAGCTGTTTTTT
d_gene: NA; abundance: NA; j_gene: TRBJ2-2; v_gene: TRBV5-6; CDR3aa: CASSLDPSHYRATFGELFF; CDR3nt: TGTGCCAGCAGCTTGGACCCGTCCCACTACAGGGCCACATTTGGGGAGCTGTTTTTT
d_gene: NA; abundance: NA; j_gene: TRBJ2-2; v_gene: TRBV25-1; CDR3aa: CASSEWGRERAGELFF; CDR3nt: TGTGCCAGCAGTGAATGGGGGCGGGAGCGGGCCGGGGAGCTGTTTTTT
d_gene: TRBD1; abundance: NA; j_gene: TRBJ2-7; v_gene: TRBV19; CDR3aa: CASSTYPGQGIAYEQYF; CDR3nt: TGTGCCAGTAGTACCTACCCGGGACAGGGGATCGCCTACGAGCAGTACTTC
d_gene: TRBD1; abundance: NA; j_gene: TRBJ1-5; v_gene: TRBV2; CDR3aa: CASSETTGVGQPQHF; CDR3nt: TGTGCCAGCAGTGAAACGACAGGGGTAGGTCAGCCCCAGCATTTT
d_gene: NA; abundance: NA; j_gene: TRBJ2-5; v_gene: TRBV27; CDR3aa: CASSLWAQETQYF; CDR3nt: TGTGCCAGCAGTTTATGGGCCCAAGAGACCCAGTACTTC
d_gene: NA; abundance: NA; j_gene: TRBJ2-7; v_gene: TRBV7-2; CDR3aa: CASSFRRVYEQYF; CDR3nt: TGTGCCAGCAGCTTCCGGCGGGTGTACGAGCAGTACTTC
d_gene: TRBD1; abundance: NA; j_gene: TRBJ2-1; v_gene: TRBV9; CDR3aa: CASRPGTGIYNEQFF; CDR3nt: TGTGCCAGCAGACCAGGGACAGGGATCTACAATGAGCAGTTCTTC
d_gene: NA; abundance: NA; j_gene: TRBJ1-5; v_gene: TRBV10-3; CDR3aa: CAISDKGSNQPQHF; CDR3nt: TGTGCCATCAGTGACAAGGGGAGCAATCAGCCCCAGCATTTT
d_gene: NA; abundance: once; j_gene: TRBJ1-2; v_gene: TRBV5-1; CDR3aa: CASSLAVGDGYTF; CDR3nt: TGCGCCAGCAGCTTGGCGGTGGGAGATGGCTACACCTTC
d_gene: NA; abundance: NA; j_gene: TRBJ1-1; v_gene: TRBV11-3; CDR3aa: CASSPSTVNTEAFF; CDR3nt: TGTGCCAGCAGCCCATCCACAGTGAACACTGAAGCTTTCTTT
d_gene: NA; abundance: NA; j_gene: TRBJ1-3; v_gene: TRBV9; CDR3aa: CASSVGGTTGNTIYF; CDR3nt: TGTGCCAGCAGCGTAGGGGGGACAACTGGAAACACCATATATTTT
d_gene: NA; abundance: few; j_gene: TRBJ2-1; v_gene: TRBV7-9; CDR3aa: CASSLTGTSKYNEQFF; CDR3nt: TGTGCCAGCAGCTTAACCGGGACTTCCAAATACAATGAGCAGTTCTTC
d_gene: NA; abundance: NA; j_gene: TRBJ1-5; v_gene: TRBV27; CDR3aa: CASSPQDRYAPQHF; CDR3nt: TGTGCCAGCAGTCCCCAAGACAGGTATGCGCCCCAGCATTTT
d_gene: TRBD1; abundance: NA; j_gene: TRBJ2-1; v_gene: TRBV9; CDR3aa: CASSAVGDRVYNEQFF; CDR3nt: TGTGCCAGCAGCGCCGTAGGGGACAGGGTATACAATGAGCAGTTCTTC
d_gene: NA; abundance: NA; j_gene: TRBJ1-1; v_gene: TRBV18; CDR3aa: CASSPGAEKNTEAFF; CDR3nt: TGTGCCAGCTCACCAGGAGCCGAAAAGAACACTGAAGCTTTCTTT
d_gene: NA; abundance: few; j_gene: TRBJ2-2; v_gene: TRBV5-1; CDR3aa: CASSLEEVGELFF; CDR3nt: TGCGCCAGCAGCTTGGAGGAGGTCGGGGAGCTGTTTTTT
d_gene: NA; abundance: NA; j_gene: TRBJ2-3; v_gene: TRBV9; CDR3aa: CASSAQSAGRITDTQYF; CDR3nt: TGTGCCAGCAGCGCCCAGAGCGCGGGACGAATCACAGATACGCAGTATTTT
d_gene: TRBD1; abundance: NA; j_gene: TRBJ2-5; v_gene: TRBV2; CDR3aa: CASRQGPLETQYF; CDR3nt: TGTGCCAGCAGACAGGGGCCTTTAGAGACCCAGTACTTC
d_gene: TRBD1; abundance: NA; j_gene: TRBJ1-2; v_gene: TRBV28; CDR3aa: CASSLGQGGRDGYTF; CDR3nt: TGTGCCAGCAGTTTGGGACAGGGGGGTCGGGATGGCTACACCTTC
d_gene: NA; abundance: NA; j_gene: TRBJ1-1; v_gene: TRBV29-1; CDR3aa: CSAGSGAMNTEAFF; CDR3nt: TGCAGCGCCGGGTCAGGGGCCATGAACACTGAAGCTTTCTTT
d_gene: NA; abundance: NA; j_gene: TRBJ2-4; v_gene: TRBV14; CDR3aa: CASSPKGAIAKNIQYF; CDR3nt: TGTGCCAGCAGCCCCAAGGGAGCGATAGCCAAAAACATTCAGTACTTC
d_gene: TRBD1; abundance: NA; j_gene: TRBJ2-7; v_gene: TRBV11-3; CDR3aa: CASQWDRAKRYEQYF; CDR3nt: TGTGCCAGCCAATGGGACAGGGCAAAGCGCTACGAGCAGTACTTC
d_gene: TRBD1; abundance: NA; j_gene: TRBJ1-2; v_gene: TRBV13; CDR3aa: CATPSGGRSYGYTF; CDR3nt: TGTGCCACGCCTTCAGGGGGCCGGAGCTATGGCTACACCTTC
d_gene: TRBD1; abundance: NA; j_gene: TRBJ1-2; v_gene: TRBV27; CDR3aa: CASSVDRDRGRAGGYTF; CDR3nt: TGTGCCAGCAGTGTAGACCGGGACAGGGGGCGGGCTGGAGGCTACACCTTC
d_gene: NA; abundance: NA; j_gene: TRBJ2-2; v_gene: TRBV9; CDR3aa: CASKTGESGGELFF; CDR3nt: TGTGCCAGCAAGACGGGGGAGTCTGGCGGGGAGCTGTTTTTT
d_gene: TRBD1; abundance: NA; j_gene: TRBJ1-4; v_gene: TRBV27; CDR3aa: CASSFQGAYEKLFF; CDR3nt: TGTGCCAGCAGTTTCCAGGGGGCATATGAAAAACTGTTTTTT
d_gene: TRBD1; abundance: NA; j_gene: TRBJ2-5; v_gene: TRBV7-2; CDR3aa: CASSLRRTGGTETQYF; CDR3nt: TGTGCCAGCAGCTTAAGGAGGACAGGGGGCACGGAGACCCAGTACTTC
d_gene: TRBD1; abundance: NA; j_gene: TRBJ1-1; v_gene: TRBV5-6; CDR3aa: CASSLGDRLHTEAFF; CDR3nt: TGTGCCAGCAGCTTGGGGGACAGGCTTCACACTGAAGCTTTCTTT
d_gene: TRBD1; abundance: NA; j_gene: TRBJ2-3; v_gene: TRBV11-2; CDR3aa: CASSINRDRAGTDTQYF; CDR3nt: TGTGCCAGCAGCATCAACCGGGACAGGGCGGGCACAGATACGCAGTATTTT
d_gene: NA; abundance: NA; j_gene: TRBJ1-1; v_gene: TRBV4-3; CDR3aa: CASSQARWVYTEAFF; CDR3nt: TGCGCCAGCAGCCAAGCGAGGTGGGTTTACACTGAAGCTTTCTTT